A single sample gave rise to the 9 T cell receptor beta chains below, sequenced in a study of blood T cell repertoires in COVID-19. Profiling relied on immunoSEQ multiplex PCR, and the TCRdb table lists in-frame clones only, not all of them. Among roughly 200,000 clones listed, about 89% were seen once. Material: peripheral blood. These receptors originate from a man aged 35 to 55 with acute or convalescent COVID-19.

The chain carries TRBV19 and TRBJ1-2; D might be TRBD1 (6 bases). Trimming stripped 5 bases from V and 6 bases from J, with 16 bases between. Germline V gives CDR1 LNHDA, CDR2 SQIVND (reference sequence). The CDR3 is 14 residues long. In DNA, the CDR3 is TGTGCCAGTAGTCCGATACAGGGAAGGGATGGCTACACCTTC. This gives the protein CASSPIQGRDGYTF.

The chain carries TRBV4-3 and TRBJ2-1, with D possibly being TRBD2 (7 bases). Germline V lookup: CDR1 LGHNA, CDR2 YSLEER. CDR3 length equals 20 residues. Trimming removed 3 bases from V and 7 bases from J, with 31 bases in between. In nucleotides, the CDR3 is TGCGCCAGCAGCCACTTATCAAGCGGGGAGACCTCCCCGGGGGCTAATGAGCAGTTCTTC. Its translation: CASSHLSSGETSPGANEQFF.

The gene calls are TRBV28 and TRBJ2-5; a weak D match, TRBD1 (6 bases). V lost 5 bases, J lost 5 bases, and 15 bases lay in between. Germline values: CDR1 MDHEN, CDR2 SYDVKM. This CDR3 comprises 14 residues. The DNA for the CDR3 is TGTGCCAGCAGTCCCCGGCAGGGGACGGAGACCCAGTACTTC. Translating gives CASSPRQGTETQYF. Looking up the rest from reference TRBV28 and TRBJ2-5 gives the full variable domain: DVKVTQSSRYLVKRTGEKVFLECVQDMDHENMFWYRQDPGLGLRLIYFSYDVKMKEKGDIPEGYSVSREKKERFSLILESASTNQTSMYLCASSPRQGTETQYFGPGTRLLVL.

CDR3 amino acids: CASSQNQGARLSYTF. In DNA, the CDR3 is TGCGCCAGCAGCCAAAATCAAGGGGCACGGCTATCTTACACCTTC. The rearrangement uses TRBV4-1 and TRBJ1-2, with D perhaps TRBD1 (5 bases). This CDR3 has 15 amino acids. V lost 2 bases, J lost 11 bases, and 21 bases lay in between. Germline V gene sequence: CDR1 MGHRA, CDR2 YSYEKL.

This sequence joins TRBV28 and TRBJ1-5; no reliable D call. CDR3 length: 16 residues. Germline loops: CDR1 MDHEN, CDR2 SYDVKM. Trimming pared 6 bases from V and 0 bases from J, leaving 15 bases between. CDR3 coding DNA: TGTGCCAGCAGAAACCGACGGGAGAGTAGCAATCAGCCCCAGCATTTT. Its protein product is CASRNRRESSNQPQHF. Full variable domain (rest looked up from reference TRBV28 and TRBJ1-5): DVKVTQSSRYLVKRTGEKVFLECVQDMDHENMFWYRQDPGLGLRLIYFSYDVKMKEKGDIPEGYSVSREKKERFSLILESASTNQTSMYLCASRNRRESSNQPQHFGDGTRLSIL.

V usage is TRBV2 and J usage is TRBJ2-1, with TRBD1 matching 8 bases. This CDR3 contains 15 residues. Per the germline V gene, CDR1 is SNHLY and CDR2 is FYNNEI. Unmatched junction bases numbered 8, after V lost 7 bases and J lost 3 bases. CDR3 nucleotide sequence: TGTGCCAGCAAATCGACAGGGGTTAACTACAATGAGCAGTTCTTC. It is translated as CASKSTGVNYNEQFF.

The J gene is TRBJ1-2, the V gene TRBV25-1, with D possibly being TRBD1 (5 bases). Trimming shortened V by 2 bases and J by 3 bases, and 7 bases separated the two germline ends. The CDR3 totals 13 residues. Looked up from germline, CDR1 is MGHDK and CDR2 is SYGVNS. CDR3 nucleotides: TGTGCCAGCAGTGAACCAGGGTACTATGGCTACACCTTC. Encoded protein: CASSEPGYYGYTF.

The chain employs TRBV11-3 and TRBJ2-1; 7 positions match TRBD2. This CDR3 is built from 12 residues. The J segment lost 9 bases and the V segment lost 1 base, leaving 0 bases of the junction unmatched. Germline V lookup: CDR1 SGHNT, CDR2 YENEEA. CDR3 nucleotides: TGTGCCAGCAGCTTAGGGGGGGGTGAGCAGTTCTTC. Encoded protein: CASSLGGGEQFF. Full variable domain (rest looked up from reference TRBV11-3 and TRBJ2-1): EAGVVQSPRYKIIEKKQPVAFWCNPISGHNTLYWYLQNLGQGPELLIRYENEEAVDDSQLPKDRFSAERLKGVDSTLKIQPAELGDSAVYLCASSLGGGEQFFGPGTRLTVL.

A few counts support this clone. CDR3 in amino acids: CASSPAGTPGRYEQYF. In DNA, the CDR3 is TGTGCCAGCAGCCCAGCCGGGACCCCCGGGAGGTACGAGCAGTACTTC. V gene TRBV14 combines with J gene TRBJ2-7, with 7 bases identical to TRBD2. Losses at the gene ends were 4 bases for V and 4 bases for J; bases not matched to a gene: 13. The CDR3 has 16 residues. The germline CDR1 and CDR2 sequences are SGHDN and FVKESK.